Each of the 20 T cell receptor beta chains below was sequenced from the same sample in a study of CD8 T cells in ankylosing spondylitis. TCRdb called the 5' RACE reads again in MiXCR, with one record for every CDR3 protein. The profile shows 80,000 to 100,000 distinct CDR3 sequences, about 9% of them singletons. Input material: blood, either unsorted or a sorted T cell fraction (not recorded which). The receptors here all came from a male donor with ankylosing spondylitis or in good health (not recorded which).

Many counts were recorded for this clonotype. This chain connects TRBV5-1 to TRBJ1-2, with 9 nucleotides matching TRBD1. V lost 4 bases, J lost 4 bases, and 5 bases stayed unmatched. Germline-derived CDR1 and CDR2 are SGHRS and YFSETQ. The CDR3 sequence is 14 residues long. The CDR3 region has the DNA TGCGCCAGCAGCCCGGGACAGGGACCCTATGGCTACACCTTC. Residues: CASSPGQGPYGYTF.

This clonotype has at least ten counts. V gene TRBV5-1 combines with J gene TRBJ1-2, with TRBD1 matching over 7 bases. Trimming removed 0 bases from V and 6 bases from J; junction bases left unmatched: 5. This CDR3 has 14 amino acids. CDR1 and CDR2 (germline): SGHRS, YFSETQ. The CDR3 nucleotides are TGCGCCAGCAGCTTGGGGCAGGGGGGCGATGGCTACACCTTC. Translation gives CASSLGQGGDGYTF.

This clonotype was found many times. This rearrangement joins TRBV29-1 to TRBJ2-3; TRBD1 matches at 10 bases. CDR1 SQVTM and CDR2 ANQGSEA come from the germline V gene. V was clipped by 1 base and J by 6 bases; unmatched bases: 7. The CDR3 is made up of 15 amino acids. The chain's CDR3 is CSVEGQGALIDTQYF. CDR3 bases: TGCAGCGTTGAAGGACAGGGGGCGCTTATCGATACGCAGTATTTT.

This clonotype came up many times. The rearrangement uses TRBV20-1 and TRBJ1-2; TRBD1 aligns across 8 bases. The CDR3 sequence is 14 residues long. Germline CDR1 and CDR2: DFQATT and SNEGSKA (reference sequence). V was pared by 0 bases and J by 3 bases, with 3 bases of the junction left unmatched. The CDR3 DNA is TGCAGTGCTAGAGACTCAGGGGGCCACTATGGCTACACCTTC. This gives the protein CSARDSGGHYGYTF.

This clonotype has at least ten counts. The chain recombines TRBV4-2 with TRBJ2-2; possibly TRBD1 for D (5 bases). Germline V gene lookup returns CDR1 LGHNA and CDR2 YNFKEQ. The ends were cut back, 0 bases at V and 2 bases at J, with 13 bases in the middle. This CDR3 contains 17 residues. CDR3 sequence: CASSQERQGINTGELFF. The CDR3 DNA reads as TGTGCCAGCAGCCAAGAAAGGCAGGGAATTAACACCGGGGAGCTGTTTTTT.

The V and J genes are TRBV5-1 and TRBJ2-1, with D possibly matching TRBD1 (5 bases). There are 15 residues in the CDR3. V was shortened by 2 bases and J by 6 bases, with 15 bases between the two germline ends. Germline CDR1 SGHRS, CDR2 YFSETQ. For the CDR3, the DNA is TGCGCCAGCAGCTTAGGCTTCGGTGGGGCCAATGAGCAGTTCTTC. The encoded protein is CASSLGFGGANEQFF. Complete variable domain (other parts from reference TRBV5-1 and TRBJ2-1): KAGVTQTPRYLIKTRGQQVTLSCSPISGHRSVSWYQQTPGQGLQFLFEYFSETQRNKGNFPGRFSGRQFSNSRSEMNVSTLELGDSALYLCASSLGFGGANEQFFGPGTRLTVL.

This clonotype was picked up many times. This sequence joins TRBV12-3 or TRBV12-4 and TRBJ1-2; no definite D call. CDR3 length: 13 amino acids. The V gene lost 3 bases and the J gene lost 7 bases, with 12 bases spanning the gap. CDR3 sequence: CASSFEGMSGYTF. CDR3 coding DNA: TGTGCCAGCAGTTTCGAGGGAATGAGTGGCTACACCTTC.

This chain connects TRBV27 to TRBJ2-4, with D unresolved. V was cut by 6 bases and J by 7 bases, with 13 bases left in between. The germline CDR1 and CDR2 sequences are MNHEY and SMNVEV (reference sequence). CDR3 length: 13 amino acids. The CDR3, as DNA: TGTGCCAGCAGAGCAGCCAGCGTCAACATTCAGTACTTC. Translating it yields CASRAASVNIQYF.

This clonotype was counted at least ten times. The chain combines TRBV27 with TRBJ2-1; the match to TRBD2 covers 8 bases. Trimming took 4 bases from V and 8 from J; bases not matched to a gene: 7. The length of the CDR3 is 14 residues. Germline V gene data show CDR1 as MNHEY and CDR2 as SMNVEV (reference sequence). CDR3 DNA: TGTGCCAGCAGTTCCCCGGGGGGGTTGTATGAGCAGTTCTTC. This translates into CASSSPGGLYEQFF.

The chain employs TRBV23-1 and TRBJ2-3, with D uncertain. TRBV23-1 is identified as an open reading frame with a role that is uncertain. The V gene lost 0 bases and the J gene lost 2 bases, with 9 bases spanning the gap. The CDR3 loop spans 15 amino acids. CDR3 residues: CASSQSKGTTDTQYF. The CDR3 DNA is TGCGCCAGCAGTCAATCAAAGGGAACCACAGATACGCAGTATTTT.

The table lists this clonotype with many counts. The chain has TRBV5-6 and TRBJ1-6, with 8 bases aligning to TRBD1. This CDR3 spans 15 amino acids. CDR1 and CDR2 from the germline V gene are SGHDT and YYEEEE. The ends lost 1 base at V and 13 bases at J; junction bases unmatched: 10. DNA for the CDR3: TGTGCCAGCAGCTTGTTGGGACAGGTGCGCAACCCCCTCCACTTT. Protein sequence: CASSLLGQVRNPLHF.

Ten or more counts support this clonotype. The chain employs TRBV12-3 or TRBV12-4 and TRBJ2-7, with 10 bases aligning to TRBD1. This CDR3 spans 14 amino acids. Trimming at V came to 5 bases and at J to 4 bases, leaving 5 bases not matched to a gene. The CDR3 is CASSVTGGAYEQYF. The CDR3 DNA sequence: TGTGCCAGCAGTGTGACAGGGGGCGCGTACGAGCAGTACTTC.

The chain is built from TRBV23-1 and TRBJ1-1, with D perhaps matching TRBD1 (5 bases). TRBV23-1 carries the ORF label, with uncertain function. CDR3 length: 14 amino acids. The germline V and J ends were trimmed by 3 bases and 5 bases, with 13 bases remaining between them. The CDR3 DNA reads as TGCGCCAGCAGTCAGGGAGGGGAGAAAACTGAAGCTTTCTTT. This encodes CASSQGGEKTEAFF.

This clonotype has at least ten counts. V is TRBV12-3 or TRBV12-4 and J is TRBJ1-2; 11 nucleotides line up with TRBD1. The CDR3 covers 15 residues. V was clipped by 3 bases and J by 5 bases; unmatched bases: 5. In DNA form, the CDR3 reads TGTGCCAGCAGTTTTCGGGACAGGGGGGCATATGGCTACACCTTC. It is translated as CASSFRDRGAYGYTF.

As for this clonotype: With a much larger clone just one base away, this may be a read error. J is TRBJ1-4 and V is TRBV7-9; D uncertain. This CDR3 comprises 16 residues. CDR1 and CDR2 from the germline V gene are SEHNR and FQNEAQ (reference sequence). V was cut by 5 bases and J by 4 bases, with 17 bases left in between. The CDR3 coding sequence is TGTGCCAGCAGCCCCGGGTTGGTAGGCGATAATGAAAAACTGTTTTTT. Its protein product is CASSPGLVGDNEKLFF. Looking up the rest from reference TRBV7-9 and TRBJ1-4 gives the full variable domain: DTGVSQNPRHKITKRGQNVTFRCDPISEHNRLYWYRQTLGQGPEFLTYFQNEAQLEKSRLLSDRFSAERPKGSFSTLEIQRTEQGDSAMYLCASSPGLVGDNEKLFFGSGTQLSVL.

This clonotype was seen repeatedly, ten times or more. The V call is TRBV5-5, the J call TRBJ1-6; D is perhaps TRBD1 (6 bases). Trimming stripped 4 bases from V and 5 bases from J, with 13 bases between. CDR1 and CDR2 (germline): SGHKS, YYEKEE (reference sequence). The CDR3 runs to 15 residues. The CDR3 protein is CASSGTGNHNSPLHF. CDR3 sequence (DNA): TGTGCCAGCAGCGGAACAGGGAATCATAATTCACCCCTCCACTTT.

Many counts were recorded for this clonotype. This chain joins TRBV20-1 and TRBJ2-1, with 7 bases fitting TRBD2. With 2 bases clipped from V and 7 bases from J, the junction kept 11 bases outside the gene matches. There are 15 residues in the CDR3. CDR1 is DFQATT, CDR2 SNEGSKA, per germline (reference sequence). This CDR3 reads CSARLSTSPGNEQFF. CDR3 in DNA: TGCAGTGCTAGACTTTCGACTAGCCCTGGTAATGAGCAGTTCTTC.

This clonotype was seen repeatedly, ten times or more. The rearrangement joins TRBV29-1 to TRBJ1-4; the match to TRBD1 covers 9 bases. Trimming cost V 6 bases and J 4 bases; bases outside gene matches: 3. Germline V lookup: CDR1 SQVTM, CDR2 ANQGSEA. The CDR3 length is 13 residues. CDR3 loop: CSVDRGVNEKLFF. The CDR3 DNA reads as TGCAGCGTAGACAGGGGGGTTAATGAAAAACTGTTTTTT. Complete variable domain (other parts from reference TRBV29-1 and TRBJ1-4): SAVISQKPSRDICQRGTSLTIQCQVDSQVTMMFWYRQQPGQSLTLIATANQGSEATYESGFVIDKFPISRPNLTFSTLTVSNMSPEDSSIYLCSVDRGVNEKLFFGSGTQLSVL.

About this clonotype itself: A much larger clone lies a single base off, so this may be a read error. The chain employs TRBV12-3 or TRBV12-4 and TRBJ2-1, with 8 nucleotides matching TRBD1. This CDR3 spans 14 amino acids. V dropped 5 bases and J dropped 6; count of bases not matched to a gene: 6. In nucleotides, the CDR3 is TGTGCCAGCAGTCCGGGACAGGCCGGCAATGAGCAGTTCTTC. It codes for CASSPGQAGNEQFF.

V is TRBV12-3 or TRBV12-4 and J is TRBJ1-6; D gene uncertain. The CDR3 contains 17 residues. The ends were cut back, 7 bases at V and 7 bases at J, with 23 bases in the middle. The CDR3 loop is CASKRRGSGRLNSPLHF. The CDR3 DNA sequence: TGTGCCAGCAAAAGGCGGGGAAGTGGCAGACTGAATTCACCCCTCCACTTT.